One sample yielded the 21 T cell receptor beta chains listed below, sequenced in a study of T cell responses to AZD1222 COVID-19 vaccine. Some clones are missing from TCRdb's copy, which holds only in-frame ones; the method was immunoSEQ multiplex PCR. The table has roughly 160,000 clones, over 85% seen once. The sample in question was peripheral blood, obtained on day 0 of AZD1222 vaccination. Receptors originate from an adult in good health.

The gene calls are TRBV6-2 or TRBV6-3 and TRBJ1-2; D may be TRBD1 (6 bases). The CDR3 spans 13 residues. Trimming cost V 5 bases and J 6 bases, with 13 bases left between them. Germline V gene data show CDR1 as MNHEY and CDR2 as SVGEGT. CDR3 in DNA: TGTGCCAGCAGTAGCAGGGGAGTCGATGGCTACACCTTC. Translation gives CASSSRGVDGYTF.

The chain joins TRBV27 to TRBJ1-6; tentative D call: TRBD1 (5 bases). V was trimmed by 6 bases and J by 3 bases, leaving 24 bases between them. This CDR3 has 19 amino acids. CDR1 is MNHEY and CDR2 is SMNVEV in the germline V gene (reference sequence). The CDR3 is CASRGDLSPPSYYNSPLHF. The CDR3 DNA reads as TGTGCCAGCAGGGGGGACCTGTCCCCCCCATCCTACTATAATTCACCCCTCCACTTT.

The chain employs TRBV7-2 and TRBJ1-3; no firm D call. Germline V CDR1 and CDR2: SGHTA, FQGNSA. V dropped 0 bases and J dropped 4 bases, with 7 bases sitting between them. The CDR3 extends over 14 amino acids. The CDR3 nucleotides read TGTGCCAGCAGCTTAGCGCTAGAGGGAAACACCATATATTTT. Its protein product is CASSLALEGNTIYF. The full variable domain, rest sourced from reference TRBV7-2 and TRBJ1-3, is GAGVSQSPSNKVTEKGKDVELRCDPISGHTALYWYRQSLGQGLEFLIYFQGNSAPDKSGLPSDRFSAERTGGSVSTLTIQRTQQEDSAVYLCASSLALEGNTIYFGEGSWLTVV.

The chain recombines TRBV19 with TRBJ2-3, with D tentatively TRBD2 (6 bases). The germline V and J ends were trimmed by 2 bases and 6 bases, with 12 bases remaining between them. The CDR3 has 14 amino acids. Germline V lookup: CDR1 LNHDA, CDR2 SQIVND (reference sequence). The CDR3 is CASSIMTGGDTQYF. CDR3 in DNA: TGTGCCAGTAGTATAATGACCGGAGGGGATACGCAGTATTTT.

The gene calls are TRBV5-1 and TRBJ2-1; D is perhaps TRBD1 or TRBD2 (5 bases each). CDR1 and CDR2 (germline): SGHRS, YFSETQ. This CDR3 is 15 amino acids long. V was pared by 0 bases and J by 0 bases, with 7 bases between. CDR3 sequence reads: CASSLGGTSYNEQFF. The CDR3 DNA sequence: TGCGCCAGCAGCTTGGGAGGGACCTCCTACAATGAGCAGTTCTTC.

The chain is built from TRBV5-4 and TRBJ1-4; 7 nucleotides align to TRBD1. The trim removed 0 bases at V and 8 bases at J, leaving 7 bases unmatched. Per the germline V gene, CDR1 is SGHNT and CDR2 is YYREEE (reference sequence). The CDR3 consists of 15 residues. The CDR3 here is CASSLAPQGDEKLFF. CDR3 coding DNA: TGTGCCAGCAGCTTGGCGCCCCAGGGGGACGAAAAACTGTTTTTT.

This chain joins TRBV5-4 and TRBJ2-4, with TRBD2 matching over 9 bases. Losses at the gene ends were 3 bases for V and 5 bases for J; bases not matched to a gene: 3. The germline CDR1 and CDR2 sequences are SGHNT and YYREEE (reference sequence). This CDR3 is built from 14 residues. CDR3 region: CASSWRGGQNIQYF. CDR3 nucleotides: TGTGCCAGCAGCTGGCGGGGGGGCCAAAACATTCAGTACTTC.

The gene calls are TRBV6-1 and TRBJ1-6; D not certain. CDR3 length: 13 residues. Per germline, CDR1 MNHNS and CDR2 SASEGT. Trimming took 1 base from V and 7 from J, leaving 5 bases between them. CDR3 loop: CASSEGRNSPLHF. The DNA for the CDR3 is TGTGCCAGCAGTGAAGGGAGGAATTCACCCCTCCACTTT.

The chain has TRBV9 and TRBJ2-2; TRBD2 aligns across 7 bases. Germline V gene sequence: CDR1 SGDLS, CDR2 YYNGEE. The CDR3 is 16 amino acids. The V and J ends lost 0 bases and 3 bases, in that order; junction bases with no gene match: 5. In DNA, the CDR3 is TGTGCCAGCAGCGTAGGTACGGGACTACACACCGGGGAGCTGTTTTTT. Its translation: CASSVGTGLHTGELFF.

Here the CDR3 DNA reads TGTGCCAGCAGTTACCAGGGCGGTCAGCCCCAGCATTTT. Its protein product is CASSYQGGQPQHF. V gene TRBV6-5 combines with J gene TRBJ1-5; D is perhaps TRBD1 (5 bases). Per germline, CDR1 MNHEY and CDR2 SVGAGI. CDR3 length: 13 amino acids. The V end lost 2 bases, the J end lost 6 bases, and 8 bases lay between the germline ends.

The chain couples TRBV7-3 to TRBJ1-1; D unresolved. The CDR3 spans 13 residues. CDR1 is SGHTA, CDR2 FQGTGA, per germline. The germline V and J ends were trimmed by 5 bases and 1 base, with 8 bases remaining between them. The CDR3 loop reads CASSLMGNTEAFF. The CDR3 DNA is TGTGCCAGCAGCCTCATGGGGAACACTGAAGCTTTCTTT.

The genes are TRBV5-8 and TRBJ2-1; 8 bases are a match to TRBD2. The germline gives CDR1 SGHTS, CDR2 YDEGEE. The trim removed 4 bases at V and 4 bases at J, leaving 10 bases unmatched. The CDR3 spans 16 residues. Here the CDR3 DNA reads TGTGCCAGCAGCCTCTGGGCGGGAGGTTTTTACAATGAGCAGTTCTTC. Protein product: CASSLWAGGFYNEQFF.

This clone has a handful of counts. The J gene is TRBJ2-2, the V gene TRBV7-3; D is undetermined. The germline CDR1 and CDR2 sequences are SGHTA and FQGTGA. V gave up 4 bases and J gave up 6 bases, with 9 bases separating them. This CDR3 spans 13 amino acids. Here the CDR3 DNA reads TGTGCCAGCAGCTCCACGGTGTCCGGGGAGCTGTTTTTT. As protein: CASSSTVSGELFF.

The chain carries TRBV6-5 and TRBJ1-1, with D perhaps TRBD1 (6 bases). Germline V CDR1 and CDR2: MNHEY, SVGAGI. Trimming left V 8 bases short and J 1 base short, with 14 bases between. The CDR3 runs 14 residues. DNA for the CDR3: TGTGCCAGCGGATTGGACAGACCGAACACTGAAGCTTTCTTT. This gives the protein CASGLDRPNTEAFF.

About this clone: The sample carries other DNA sequences with the same CDR3. The chain combines TRBV12-3 or TRBV12-4 with TRBJ1-2; D not resolved. V gave up 1 base and J gave up 4 bases, with 7 bases separating them. This CDR3 spans 13 amino acids. Written as DNA, the CDR3 is TGTGCCAGCAGTTTAGGTCTGCGCTATGGCTACACCTTC. This codes for CASSLGLRYGYTF.

The chain joins TRBV30 to TRBJ1-5, with 9 bases lining up with TRBD1. The germline V gene has CDR1 GTSNPN and CDR2 SVGIG (reference sequence). This CDR3 region has 13 residues. J was trimmed by 7 bases and V by 3 bases; bases with no gene match: 4. CDR3 residues: CAWSTGGSQPQHF. CDR3 nucleotide sequence: TGTGCCTGGAGCACAGGGGGCTCCCAGCCCCAGCATTTT.

The rearrangement links TRBV19 to TRBJ2-3, with 9 positions matching TRBD2. This CDR3 region has 15 residues. Germline loops: CDR1 LNHDA, CDR2 SQIVND (reference sequence). V was clipped by 8 bases and J by 5 bases; unmatched bases: 11. DNA of the CDR3: TGTGCCAGTCATCCGGCGGGGGGGCGGAGAGATACGCAGTATTTT. Translation: CASHPAGGRRDTQYF.

In DNA form, the CDR3 reads TGTGCCAGCAGTCCGGGGGGGGCGCTTAACACCTATGGCTACACCTTC. Translating gives CASSPGGALNTYGYTF. The chain couples TRBV7-6 to TRBJ1-2, with D tentatively TRBD1 (6 bases). The V end was cut by 6 bases, the J end by 4 bases, with 21 bases between. Germline CDR1 is SGHVS and CDR2 is FNYEAQ. The CDR3 has 16 residues. The full variable domain, its missing parts supplied by reference TRBV7-6 and TRBJ1-2, is GAGVSQSPRYKVTKRGQDVALRCDPISGHVSLYWYRQALGQGPEFLTYFNYEAQQDKSGLPNDRFSAERPEGSISTLTIQRTEQRDSAMYRCASSPGGALNTYGYTFGSGTRLTVV.

Judged by abundance, this clone is medium-sized. This chain joins TRBV12-3 or TRBV12-4 and TRBJ1-1; no definite D call. The CDR3 is made up of 12 amino acids. The V gene lost 3 bases and the J gene lost 5 bases, with 7 bases spanning the gap. CDR3 sequence (DNA): TGTGCCAGCAGTTTTTCGGGGACTGAAGCTTTCTTT. It codes for CASSFSGTEAFF.

The chain is built from TRBV11-2 and TRBJ1-1, with a tentative D call TRBD1 (5 bases). Trimming cost V 5 bases and J 4 bases, with 23 bases left between them. This CDR3 comprises 17 residues. Germline lookup yields CDR1 SGHAT and CDR2 FQNNGV. CDR3 sequence reads: CASSLAPRGPAGTEAFF. The CDR3 region has the DNA TGTGCCAGCAGCCTAGCCCCCCGGGGCCCAGCGGGCACTGAAGCTTTCTTT.

Remarks on this clone: An end of the junction does not agree with germline; a read error may underlie this. The chain has TRBV7-7 and TRBJ2-3, with D uncertain. The germline V gene encodes CDR1 SSHAT and CDR2 FNYEAQ (reference sequence). The CDR3 totals 15 residues. The CDR3 sequence is CASSLSNGVTDTQYF. The DNA of the CDR3 is TGTGCTAGCAGCTTAAGTAACGGAGTCACAGATACGCAGTATTTT.